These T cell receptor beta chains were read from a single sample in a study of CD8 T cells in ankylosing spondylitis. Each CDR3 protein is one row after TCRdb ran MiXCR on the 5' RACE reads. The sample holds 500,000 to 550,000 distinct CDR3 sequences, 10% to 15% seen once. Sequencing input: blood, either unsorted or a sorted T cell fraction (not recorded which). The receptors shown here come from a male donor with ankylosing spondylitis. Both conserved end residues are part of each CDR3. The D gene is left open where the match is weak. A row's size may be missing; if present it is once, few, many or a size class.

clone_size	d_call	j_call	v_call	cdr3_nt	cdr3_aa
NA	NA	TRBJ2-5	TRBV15	TGTGCCACCAGCACAGTCCAAGAGACCCAGTACTTC	CATSTVQETQYF
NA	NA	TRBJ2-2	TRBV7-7	TGTGCCAGCAGCCCCCCTCTGGGGGGCTACACCGGGGAGCTGTTTTTT	CASSPPLGGYTGELFF
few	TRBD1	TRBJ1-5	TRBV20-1	TGCAGTGCTAGAAAGGGACAGAATAGCAATCAGCCCCAGCATTTT	CSARKGQNSNQPQHF
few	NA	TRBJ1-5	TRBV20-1	TGCAGTGCTCCGACAGGAAATAGCAATCAGCCCCAGCATTTT	CSAPTGNSNQPQHF
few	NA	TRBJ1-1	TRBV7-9	TGTGCCAGCAGCCCCTGGGACACTGAAGCTTTCTTT	CASSPWDTEAFF
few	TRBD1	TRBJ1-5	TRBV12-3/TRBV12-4	TGTGCCAGCAGGGGGACAGGGAACTCTCAGCCCCAGCATTTT	CASRGTGNSQPQHF
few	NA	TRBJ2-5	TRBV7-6	TGTGCCAGCAGCCACGAACCAACACTTTTCCAGTACTTC	CASSHEPTLFQYF
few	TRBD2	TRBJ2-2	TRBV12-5	TGTGCTAGTGGTCCCGGAGTAGCGGGAGAGTTAGGGGAGCTGTTTTTT	CASGPGVAGELGELFF
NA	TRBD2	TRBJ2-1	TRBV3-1	TGTGCCAGCAGCCAAGGGACTAGCGGGAGCCGGCAGTTCTTC	CASSQGTSGSRQFF
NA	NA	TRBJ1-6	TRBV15	TGTGCCACCCGGTCGGGGTCAAATAATTCACCCCTCCACTTT	CATRSGSNNSPLHF
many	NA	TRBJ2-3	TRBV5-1	TGCGCCAGCAGCCTTATACCCACAGATACGCAGTATTTT	CASSLIPTDTQYF
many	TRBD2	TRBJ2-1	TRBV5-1	TGCGCCAGCAGCGGGGGACTAGCGTACAATGAGCAGTTCTTC	CASSGGLAYNEQFF
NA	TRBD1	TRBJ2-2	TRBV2	TGTGCCAGCGGGGCACAGGGGGCGACCGGGGAGCTGTTTTTT	CASGAQGATGELFF
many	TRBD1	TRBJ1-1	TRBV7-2	TGTGCCAGCAGCTCCGCAGGGGGCGCGGCCCCCTTCTTT	CASSSAGGAAPFF
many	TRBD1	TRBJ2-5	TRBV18	TGTGCCAGCTCACCCGGACAGGCCGGGGAGAAGACCCAGTACTTC	CASSPGQAGEKTQYF
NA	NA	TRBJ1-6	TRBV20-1	TGCAGTGCCCTGGGGGACCAAAATGTCCTCCACTTT	CSALGDQNVLHF
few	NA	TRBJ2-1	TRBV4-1	TGCGCCAGCAGCCAAGGTTCAGCTTTTGGGGGTGAGCAGTTCTTC	CASSQGSAFGGEQFF
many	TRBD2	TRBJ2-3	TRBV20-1	TGCAGTGCCAGACTAGCGCGAACACAGGATACGCAGTATTTT	CSARLARTQDTQYF
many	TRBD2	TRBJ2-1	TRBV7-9	TGTGCCAGCAGCGGGGGGGGGACTAGCGGGAGTGAGAATGAGCAGTTCTTC	CASSGGGTSGSENEQFF
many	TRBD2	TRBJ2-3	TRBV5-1	TGCGCCAGCAGCTTCGGACTAGCGGGAGGGCCGACAGATACGCAGTATTTT	CASSFGLAGGPTDTQYF
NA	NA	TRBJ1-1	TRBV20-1	TGCAGTGCTAGAGATCTTTGGTCCGACCCTGCATCGGCTTTCTTT	CSARDLWSDPASAFF